The 5 T cell receptor beta chains below come from one sample, sequenced in a study of post-analysis software for immune sequencing data. General study results and limits: About five TRBV segments, including TRBV5-6, TRBV5-1 and TRBV20-1, were more frequent in patients than controls.

Unique molecular identifiers tagged the TCR beta cDNA libraries. TCRdb re-analysed the PCR reads in MiXCR, keeping a single row per CDR3 protein. There are approximately 660,000 distinct CDR3 sequences in the sample; around 60% occur only once, and approximately 10% lies in the top ten. These receptors' antigens are unknown. The sample was blood. These receptors originate from a girl aged 2-10 years with multiple sclerosis.

The chain combines TRBV5-6 with TRBJ1-2; possible D gene TRBD1, 6 bases. Trimming shortened V by 2 bases and J by 4 bases, and 15 bases separated the two germline ends. This CDR3 comprises 15 residues. Germline CDR1 reads SGHDT; CDR2 reads YYEEEE. CDR3 region: CASSLGNREGYGYTF. In DNA form, the CDR3 reads TGTGCCAGCAGCTTAGGAAACAGGGAAGGCTATGGCTACACCTTC.

V usage is TRBV6-5 and J usage is TRBJ2-3; tentatively, D is TRBD1 (6 bases). Germline-derived CDR1 and CDR2 are MNHEY and SVGAGI. V lost 0 bases to trimming and J lost 5 bases, with 9 bases between them. CDR3 length: 14 residues. As DNA, the CDR3 is TGTGCCAGCAGTTACTCAAAGGGGGAAGATACGCAGTATTTT. This gives the protein CASSYSKGEDTQYF.

The chain recombines TRBV10-3 with TRBJ1-1; no clear D. V lost 5 bases, J lost 0 bases, and 13 bases lay in between. The CDR3 has 15 amino acids. Germline V gene lookup returns CDR1 ENHRY and CDR2 SYGVKD. The CDR3 DNA is TGTGCCATCAGTAAAAGGGAAGTAATGAACACTGAAGCTTTCTTT. Translation gives CAISKREVMNTEAFF.

This sequence joins TRBV2 and TRBJ1-1, with a weak D call TRBD1 (6 bases). Germline assignment: CDR1 SNHLY and CDR2 FYNNEI. The CDR3 runs 15 residues. V lost 5 bases and J 6 bases, leaving 19 bases between the germline ends. CDR3 DNA: TGTGCCAGCAGTCCAACTACCGCAGGGGACGCTGAAGCTTTCTTT. This translates into CASSPTTAGDAEAFF.

The rearrangement uses TRBV5-7 and TRBJ2-2; D is undetermined. TRBV5-7 is placed among ORFs of uncertain function. The CDR3 contains 16 residues. V dropped 5 bases and J dropped 1 base, with 15 bases sitting between them. The CDR3 loop reads CASRVPITGNTGELFF. The CDR3 DNA reads TGTGCCAGCAGGGTGCCCATCACGGGGAACACCGGGGAGCTGTTTTTT.